The sequence of this T cell receptor beta chain was determined in a study of cytomegalovirus exposure and HLA in healthy donors. 13 Jbeta primers and 60 Vbeta primers were used for the PCR. Produced via immunoSEQ multiplex PCR; TCRdb's table is partial and in-frame only. The data contain over 120,000 clones, more than 75% of them singletons. Comment on this clone: Its antigen is unidentified.

The germline gives CDR1 SGHNT, CDR2 YYREEE (reference sequence). This CDR3 is 16 amino acids long. V lost 3 bases and J lost 0; bases outside the gene matches: 6. Study outcomes and limitations: CMV serostatus was the only immune exposure information that was available. A reported reduction in N-insertions relative to the approximately 690-donor mean was seen in an Asian-associated ancestry cluster in a later analysis. Of the V segments, some could not be distinguished, including TRBV6-2 and TRBV6-3, and were excluded.

This chain connects TRBV5-4 to TRBJ1-1, with 9 nucleotides matching TRBD1. Sequences were obtained from PBMCs. The receptor was isolated from a woman aged 18-30 years in good health and CMV-seropositive. CDR3 region: CASSSGTGIMNTEAFF. The CDR3 DNA is TGTGCCAGCAGCTCCGGGACAGGGATCATGAACACTGAAGCTTTCTTT.